The entry below describes one T cell receptor (beta chain). What it binds is not known. The data were taken from a study of T cells in Graves' hyperthyroidism and ophthalmopathy. Study-level points and caveats: Expanded thyroid clonotypes (above 0.001) were mostly also found in blood.

The junction had 10 bases not matched to a gene; V was cut back by 5 bases and J by 6 bases. This CDR3 comprises 16 residues. Germline V gene lookup returns CDR1 LNHDA and CDR2 SQIVND (reference sequence). Amplification of TCR beta CDR3 regions used RNA as the template. HTBI primers were the set used in a first-round RT-PCR of the TCR CDR3. A single record per CDR3 protein comes from TCRdb applying MiXCR to the multiplex PCR reads. There are over 650,000 distinct CDR3 sequences in the sample; 45% occur only once, and less than 8.5% lies in the top ten. The chain is built from TRBV19 and TRBJ1-5, with 10 bases fitting TRBD1. This TCR came from an adult man with Graves' disease, either hyperthyroidism or ophthalmopathy (not recorded which). Material for sequencing was peripheral blood or thyroid tissue (not recorded which). The CDR3 nucleotides read TGTGCCAGTAGTCCTATGACAGGGGGCCCCGGTCAGCCCCAGCATTTT. Protein sequence: CASSPMTGGPGQPQHF.